These T cell receptor beta chains were read from a single sample in a study of human T cells and chemical hapten exposure. TCRdb independently ran MiXCR on the RACE reads; one entry per CDR3 protein. Of under 200,000 distinct CDR3 sequences listed, 13% to 15% are singletons. Sequencing was performed on whole blood, taken in connection with sensitization to the hapten diphenylcyclopropenone (DPC). The source is a woman aged 30 to 39 with alopecia areata. Some clones in this sample may be carry-over from other donors' samples. Both conserved end residues are part of each CDR3. The order of the fields is J gene, D gene, clone size, V gene, CDR3 DNA, CDR3 protein. A D gene is named only where the DNA matches it firmly. Some rows mark clone size as missing; the rest say once, few, many or name a class of expanded clone.

j_call: TRBJ1-1
d_call: -
clone_size: many
v_call: TRBV12-5
cdr3_nt: TGTGCTAGTGGTTTCGGAGGACGCGGGGTCGTATTT
cdr3_aa: CASGFGGRGVVF

j_call: TRBJ1-6
d_call: -
clone_size: few
v_call: TRBV20-1
cdr3_nt: TGCAGTGCCGTAGCTGATAATTCACCCCTCCACTTT
cdr3_aa: CSAVADNSPLHF

j_call: TRBJ2-7
d_call: -
clone_size: few
v_call: TRBV12-2
cdr3_nt: TGTGCAAGTCGCCCAGAGGCCCCGGCCAATCCTAGCTTCGAGCAGTACTTC
cdr3_aa: CASRPEAPANPSFEQYF

j_call: TRBJ1-2
d_call: -
clone_size: few
v_call: TRBV11-2
cdr3_nt: TGTGCCAGCAGCTCACAGGCGACTCCTAACTATGGCTACACCTTC
cdr3_aa: CASSSQATPNYGYTF

j_call: TRBJ2-3
d_call: TRBD1
clone_size: few
v_call: TRBV6-5
cdr3_nt: TGTGCCAGCAGTTATTCACAGGGGACCACAGATACGCAGTATTTT
cdr3_aa: CASSYSQGTTDTQYF

j_call: TRBJ1-5
d_call: -
clone_size: -
v_call: TRBV12-3/TRBV12-4
cdr3_nt: TGTGCCAGCAGTAAGTCGGGCTACAGCATTCAGCCCCAGCATTTT
cdr3_aa: CASSKSGYSIQPQHF

j_call: TRBJ2-2
d_call: TRBD1
clone_size: many
v_call: TRBV6-2/TRBV6-3
cdr3_nt: TGTGCCAGCAGCGGACAGGGAAGCAGAACCGGGGAGCTGTTTTTT
cdr3_aa: CASSGQGSRTGELFF

j_call: TRBJ2-7
d_call: -
clone_size: -
v_call: TRBV28
cdr3_nt: TGTGCCAGCGGGTGGGCGGGGTTAAGCTCCTACGAGCAGTACTTC
cdr3_aa: CASGWAGLSSYEQYF

j_call: TRBJ1-6
d_call: -
clone_size: many
v_call: TRBV4-2
cdr3_nt: TGTGCCAGCAGCCAAGGGACAGACAATTCACCCCTCCACTTT
cdr3_aa: CASSQGTDNSPLHF

j_call: TRBJ1-1
d_call: -
clone_size: many
v_call: TRBV6-4
cdr3_nt: TGTGCCAGCAGTGCTCAAATGAACACTGAAGCTTTCTTT
cdr3_aa: CASSAQMNTEAFF

j_call: TRBJ1-5
d_call: TRBD1
clone_size: few
v_call: TRBV28
cdr3_nt: TGTGCCAGCAATTCCGCGACAGGGGGCCGGCAGCCCCAGCATTTT
cdr3_aa: CASNSATGGRQPQHF

j_call: TRBJ2-3
d_call: TRBD2
clone_size: many
v_call: TRBV10-3
cdr3_nt: TGTGCCATCAGTGATTCGCGGGGGGGAGATACGCAGTATTTT
cdr3_aa: CAISDSRGGDTQYF

j_call: TRBJ1-1
d_call: TRBD1
clone_size: few
v_call: TRBV7-8
cdr3_nt: TGTGCCAGCAGCTCGACAGGGTATGGTACTGAAGCTTTCTTT
cdr3_aa: CASSSTGYGTEAFF

j_call: TRBJ1-1
d_call: -
clone_size: few
v_call: TRBV20-1
cdr3_nt: TGCAGTGCTAGGGACCCCCGGAACACTGAAGCTTTCTTT
cdr3_aa: CSARDPRNTEAFF

j_call: TRBJ1-1
d_call: -
clone_size: few
v_call: TRBV29-1
cdr3_nt: TGCAGCGTTGAAGGGAAGGGGCGGGTGAACACTGAAGCTTTCTTT
cdr3_aa: CSVEGKGRVNTEAFF

j_call: TRBJ1-2
d_call: TRBD1
clone_size: -
v_call: TRBV4-2
cdr3_nt: TGTGCCAGCAGCCAAGACACAGGGGGCGCGGATGGCTACACCTTC
cdr3_aa: CASSQDTGGADGYTF

j_call: TRBJ1-6
d_call: TRBD1
clone_size: many
v_call: TRBV12-3/TRBV12-4
cdr3_nt: TGTGCCAGCAGCCTGGGACAGAATTCACCCCTCCACTTT
cdr3_aa: CASSLGQNSPLHF

j_call: TRBJ2-1
d_call: -
clone_size: few
v_call: TRBV15
cdr3_nt: TGTGCCACCGCCGACGACTCCTACAATGAGCAGTTCTTC
cdr3_aa: CATADDSYNEQFF

j_call: TRBJ2-1
d_call: -
clone_size: -
v_call: TRBV7-9
cdr3_nt: TGTGCCAGCAGCTTACTCCAGCCCTACAATGAGCAGTTCTTC
cdr3_aa: CASSLLQPYNEQFF

j_call: TRBJ2-6
d_call: TRBD1
clone_size: -
v_call: TRBV7-2
cdr3_nt: TGTGCCAGCAGCTTTGGCGTGTGGACAGGGGTTTCAGCTGGGGCCAACGTCCTGACTTTC
cdr3_aa: CASSFGVWTGVSAGANVLTF

j_call: TRBJ1-2
d_call: -
clone_size: -
v_call: TRBV6-5
cdr3_nt: TGTGCCAGCAGTTACGTAGGGGTACGGAATGGCTACACCTTC
cdr3_aa: CASSYVGVRNGYTF

j_call: TRBJ2-2
d_call: TRBD2
clone_size: -
v_call: TRBV2
cdr3_nt: TGTGCCAGCAGTGAAGCTGTGGGACTAGCGGGAGTCACCGGGGAGCTGTTTTTT
cdr3_aa: CASSEAVGLAGVTGELFF

j_call: TRBJ1-5
d_call: TRBD1
clone_size: -
v_call: TRBV20-1
cdr3_nt: TGCAGTGCTACGACAGGGGGGTATAGCAATCAGCCCCAGCATTTT
cdr3_aa: CSATTGGYSNQPQHF

j_call: TRBJ2-1
d_call: -
clone_size: few
v_call: TRBV29-1
cdr3_nt: TGCAGCGTTGAAGGACTCTACAATGAGCAGTTCTTC
cdr3_aa: CSVEGLYNEQFF

j_call: TRBJ2-7
d_call: TRBD1
clone_size: -
v_call: TRBV29-1
cdr3_nt: TGCAGCGTTGGAACCGGACAGGGGCATCAGGGGCAGTACTTC
cdr3_aa: CSVGTGQGHQGQYF

j_call: TRBJ1-2
d_call: -
clone_size: -
v_call: TRBV28
cdr3_nt: TGTGCCAGCACTCAGACGGCTAACTATGGCTACACCTTC
cdr3_aa: CASTQTANYGYTF